The text below deals with one T cell receptor (beta chain). This receptor's antigen is unknown. No much larger clonotype is one base removed from it; base qualities were not supplied. V and J are trimmed by 5 bases and 11 bases, and the gene matches miss 10 bases of the junction. CDR1 and CDR2 (DFQATT, SNEGSKA) derive from the germline V gene (reference sequence). From the cysteine through the phenylalanine, the CDR3 covers 13 amino acids. The kept DNA is CDR3 alone, 39 bases in frame from the first base. TCR beta repertoires were profiled from peripheral blood of under 15 young patients with multiple sclerosis to demonstrate the VDJtools post-analysis software. The patients with multiple sclerosis were children and adolescents between about 6 and 15 years of age. The sample is drawn from a study of post-analysis software for immune sequencing data (dated by TCRdb to about 2015). Context from the whole study: Relapsing-remitting, secondary progressive and progressive-relapsing multiple sclerosis were recorded as disease courses, and subtype annotation was lacking for some patients. The patient repertoires were set against ten to eleven previously published healthy control repertoires from donors whose ages ranged from roughly 6 to 27 years. A subset of samples was prepared in parallel using single-end sample barcoding, then pooled and co-amplified after Illumina adapter ligation.

General study outcomes and caveats: The control group was slightly older than the multiple sclerosis patient group. Patients showed significantly higher frequencies than controls for a handful of TRBV segments, among them TRBV5-6, TRBV5-1 and TRBV20-1. Significantly lower normalized Chao1 diversity was found in multiple sclerosis patients than in controls, suggesting substantial peripheral T-cell clonal expansion. Strong co-clustering of samples prepared in the same batch was shown by direct clustering with F measure, prompting a batch-effect correction.

Libraries came from PCR. Sequencing relied on an Illumina HiSeq 2500. To reduce PCR and sequencing biases, unique molecular identifiers were built into the TCR beta cDNA libraries. Per 1 to 10 million input T cells, approximately 500,000 cDNA molecules were obtained, such that each molecule approximated one T cell. The patient libraries were prepared and sequenced using the same protocol as the earlier healthy control dataset. Samples belonging to the same batch were prepared together, multiplexed and sequenced on a shared HiSeq lane. In the paper's pipeline: MIGEC was used to process the raw barcoded reads, and molecular identifier groups with only a single read were discarded before consensus assembly and CDR3 extraction. Clonotype tables were post-analysed with VDJtools, normalizing diversity by down-sampling all datasets to the smallest sample size. Repertoire overlap clustering matched CDR3 amino acid but not nucleotide sequences to correct batch-related cross-sample contamination. Using fastp at Q25 and MiXCR, TCRdb reprocessed the public reads and kept productive beta chains. Entries are consolidated by CDR3 protein sequence, retaining the most common genes and DNA. TCRdb, rather than the study authors, made the V and J calls. This sample has roughly 400,000 distinct CDR3 sequences in its table, and about 39% of those were observed once. The ten most abundant clones make up 6% to 9% of the sample.

The sequenced sample consisted of blood. The origin of this receptor is a girl aged 2 to 9 with multiple sclerosis. This chain is built from TRBV20-1 and TRBJ2-1, and 9 bases in between align with TRBD2. The nucleotide sequence reads TGCAGTGCTCCGGGACTAGCCCCCCGACAGCAGTTCTTC. It codes for CSAPGLAPRQQFF.